Below are 13 T cell receptor beta chains sequenced from a single sample in a study of somatic mutations in T cells in chronic GVHD. Sequencing was performed with immunoSEQ multiplex PCR; in TCRdb, only in-frame clones are kept and a portion is missing. The sample shows 13,000 to 15,000 clones, 78% of them seen only once. The sample was Vbeta20-negative CD4+ T cells from blood. The receptors derive from a male patient aged 45-60 years with chronic graft-versus-host disease. Among the T cells, some may be from the graft donor.

The count of this clone is one. This chain connects TRBV27 to TRBJ2-2; D unresolved. The CDR3 totals 14 residues. Germline values: CDR1 MNHEY, CDR2 SMNVEV (reference sequence). V was shortened by 7 bases and J by 1 base, with 10 bases between the two germline ends. CDR3 amino acids: CASTQRWNTGELFF. CDR3 sequence (DNA): TGTGCCAGCACCCAGAGGTGGAACACCGGGGAGCTGTTTTTT.

The V gene is TRBV7-2, the J gene TRBJ2-7, with a weak D call TRBD2 (5 bases). V lost 1 base and J 4 bases, leaving 14 bases between the germline ends. The germline gives CDR1 SGHTA, CDR2 FQGNSA. This CDR3 contains 15 residues. The CDR3 DNA reads as TGTGCCAGCAGCTTAGACGGGCCGGGATCGTACGAGCAGTACTTC. Protein product: CASSLDGPGSYEQYF. The full variable domain, with the rest looked up from reference TRBV7-2 and TRBJ2-7, is GAGVSQSPSNKVTEKGKDVELRCDPISGHTALYWYRQSLGQGLEFLIYFQGNSAPDKSGLPSDRFSAERTGGSVSTLTIQRTQQEDSAVYLCASSLDGPGSYEQYFGPGTRLTVT.

Only a few counts were recorded for this clone. The rearrangement links TRBV10-3 to TRBJ1-5; a possible D gene is TRBD1 (6 bases). The V gene lost 5 bases and the J gene lost 3 bases, with 11 bases spanning the gap. In germline, CDR1 is ENHRY, CDR2 SYGVKD. The CDR3 is 14 residues long. The CDR3 here is CAISKDSLNQPQHF. In DNA form, the CDR3 reads TGTGCCATCAGTAAGGACAGCCTCAATCAGCCCCAGCATTTT.

This clone has only one observation. One end of the junction fails to match germline, which may point to a read error. The chain combines TRBV28 with TRBJ2-2; 10 bases line up with TRBD2. The CDR3 is 16 residues long. Germline V gene sequence: CDR1 MDHEN, CDR2 SYDVKM. The CDR3 DNA follows: TGTGCCAGCAGTCTATGGACTAGCGGAAACACCGGGGAGCTGTTTTTT. Residues: CASSLWTSGNTGELFF.

As for this clone: Compared with germline, one end of the junction differs, possibly owing to a read error. V gene TRBV4-2 combines with J gene TRBJ1-2, with 8 bases identical to TRBD1. This CDR3 is 12 amino acids long. Germline assignment: CDR1 LGHNA and CDR2 YNFKEQ. CDR3 DNA sequence: TGTGCCAGCAGCCAACCCCCAGGGGGCCTAAATTTC. As protein: CASSQPPGGLNF.

The chain combines TRBV5-4 with TRBJ2-2, with 14 bases fitting TRBD2. CDR3 length: 17 amino acids. CDR1 and CDR2 (germline): SGHNT, YYREEE (reference sequence). The V and J ends lost 5 bases and 2 bases, in that order; junction bases with no gene match: 5. The CDR3 sequence is CASRLGLAGGNTGELFF. The CDR3 DNA follows: TGTGCCAGCAGACTCGGACTAGCGGGGGGCAACACCGGGGAGCTGTTTTTT. Using reference TRBV5-4 and TRBJ2-2 for the parts outside the CDR3, the full variable domain is ETGVTQSPTHLIKTRGQQVTLRCSSQSGHNTVSWYQQALGQGPQFIFQYYREEENGRGNFPPRFSGLQFPNYSSELNVNALELDDSALYLCASRLGLAGGNTGELFFGEGSRLTVL.

This clone was observed a few times. The chain recombines TRBV29-1 with TRBJ1-1; D gene unclear. CDR3 length equals 12 residues. Germline loops: CDR1 SQVTM, CDR2 ANQGSEA. The germline V and J ends were trimmed by 2 bases and 1 base, with 5 bases remaining between them. In nucleotides, the CDR3 is TGCAGCGTTGAAACAAGGAACACTGAAGCTTTCTTT. Protein sequence: CSVETRNTEAFF.

This chain connects TRBV11-2 to TRBJ1-3; no firm D call. This CDR3 spans 15 amino acids. Germline V CDR1 and CDR2: SGHAT, FQNNGV. Trimming removed 5 bases at V and 0 bases at J, with 11 bases between. The CDR3 nucleotides read TGTGCCAGCAGCCCAGGAGGTAACTCTGGAAACACCATATATTTT. It specifies CASSPGGNSGNTIYF.

This rearrangement joins TRBV6-5 to TRBJ2-1, with 11 bases matching TRBD2. Unmatched junction bases numbered 9, after V lost 2 bases and J lost 9 bases. This CDR3 is built from 16 residues. Germline CDR1 and CDR2: MNHEY and SVGAGI. The DNA for the CDR3 is TGTGCCAGCAGTTACGCTCTAGCGGGAGGCCCCGGTGAGCAGTTCTTC. It specifies CASSYALAGGPGEQFF.

The rearrangement links TRBV19 to TRBJ2-4, with a possible D match to TRBD1 (6 bases). Germline loops: CDR1 LNHDA, CDR2 SQIVND (reference sequence). Trimming took 3 bases from V and 5 from J, leaving 17 bases between them. The CDR3 length is 16 residues. The CDR3 region has the DNA TGTGCCAGTAGTATGGGGCCCTCGGGACACGAAAACATTCAGTACTTC. Its protein product is CASSMGPSGHENIQYF.

This clone appeared once. This chain links TRBV15 with TRBJ1-2, with a possible D match to TRBD1 (5 bases). The CDR3 is 15 amino acids. Trimming stripped 1 base from V and 6 bases from J, with 15 bases between. Looked up from germline, CDR1 is LNHNV and CDR2 is YYDKDF (reference sequence). The CDR3 sequence: CATSRGAALGDGYTF. CDR3 DNA sequence: TGTGCCACCAGCAGAGGGGCCGCGCTAGGGGATGGCTACACCTTC. Filled out from reference TRBV15 and TRBJ1-2, the complete variable domain reads DAMVIQNPRYQVTQFGKPVTLSCSQTLNHNVMYWYQQKSSQAPKLLFHYYDKDFNNEADTPDNFQSRRPNTSFCFLDIRSPGLGDTAMYLCATSRGAALGDGYTFGSGTRLTVV.

J is TRBJ1-1 and V is TRBV4-1, with D uncertain. V was shortened by 0 bases and J by 3 bases, with 14 bases between the two germline ends. This CDR3 is 16 amino acids long. Looked up from germline, CDR1 is MGHRA and CDR2 is YSYEKL. The CDR3 spells CASSQERLGRYTEAFF. CDR3 nucleotide sequence: TGCGCCAGCAGCCAAGAAAGGTTGGGCCGGTACACTGAAGCTTTCTTT.

The J gene is TRBJ2-7, the V gene TRBV4-1, with D maybe TRBD1 (5 bases). V was shortened by 4 bases and J by 6 bases, with 10 bases between the two germline ends. CDR3 length: 12 residues. Germline V gene sequence: CDR1 MGHRA, CDR2 YSYEKL. DNA for the CDR3: TGCGCCAGCAGCCCCAGGGTCGGCGAGCAGTACTTC. Residues: CASSPRVGEQYF.